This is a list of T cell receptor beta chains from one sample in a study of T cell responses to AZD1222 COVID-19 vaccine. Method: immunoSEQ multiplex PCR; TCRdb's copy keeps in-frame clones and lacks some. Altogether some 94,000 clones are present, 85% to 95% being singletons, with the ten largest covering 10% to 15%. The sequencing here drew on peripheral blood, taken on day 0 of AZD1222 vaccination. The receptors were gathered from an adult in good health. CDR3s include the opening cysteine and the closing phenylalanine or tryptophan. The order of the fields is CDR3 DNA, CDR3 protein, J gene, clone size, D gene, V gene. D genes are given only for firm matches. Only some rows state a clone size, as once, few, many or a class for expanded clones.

cdr3_nt: TGTGCCAGCAGGTTGACCACCGGGACAGGGGTAAACTCCTATAATTCACCCCTCCACTTT
cdr3_aa: CASRLTTGTGVNSYNSPLHF
j_call: TRBJ1-6
clone_size: .
d_call: TRBD1
v_call: TRBV27

cdr3_nt: TGTGCCAGCAGCTTAGAGTCCACAGTCACTGAAGCTTTCTTT
cdr3_aa: CASSLESTVTEAFF
j_call: TRBJ1-1
clone_size: .
d_call: .
v_call: TRBV7-2

cdr3_nt: TGTGCCAGCACCCCGGAGAAGAGAAATCAGCCCCAGCATTTT
cdr3_aa: CASTPEKRNQPQHF
j_call: TRBJ1-5
clone_size: .
d_call: .
v_call: TRBV6-5

cdr3_nt: TGTGCCAGCAGCTCCTCTAGCTCATGGTACAATGAGCAGTTCTTC
cdr3_aa: CASSSSSSWYNEQFF
j_call: TRBJ2-1
clone_size: few
d_call: .
v_call: TRBV7-6

cdr3_nt: TGTGCCAGCAGTTTACTCCAGGGAAATTCACCCCTCCACTTT
cdr3_aa: CASSLLQGNSPLHF
j_call: TRBJ1-6
clone_size: .
d_call: .
v_call: TRBV28

cdr3_nt: TGTGCCAGCAGCTTACGCCCAGGGGATGGCTACACCTTC
cdr3_aa: CASSLRPGDGYTF
j_call: TRBJ1-2
clone_size: .
d_call: .
v_call: TRBV7-3

cdr3_nt: TGCAGCGCAGGGACAGGGATGGACACTGAAGCTTTCTTT
cdr3_aa: CSAGTGMDTEAFF
j_call: TRBJ1-1
clone_size: .
d_call: TRBD1
v_call: TRBV29-1

cdr3_nt: TGTGCCAGCAGCTCAGGGACAGGGGGCTATGGCTACACCTTC
cdr3_aa: CASSSGTGGYGYTF
j_call: TRBJ1-2
clone_size: .
d_call: TRBD1
v_call: TRBV13

cdr3_nt: TGCAGTGCTAGTGACGGTTCCTATGGCTACACCTTC
cdr3_aa: CSASDGSYGYTF
j_call: TRBJ1-2
clone_size: few
d_call: .
v_call: TRBV20-1

cdr3_nt: TGTGCCAGCAGCTTAAAAGACGGGAACACTGAAGCTTTCTTT
cdr3_aa: CASSLKDGNTEAFF
j_call: TRBJ1-1
clone_size: .
d_call: .
v_call: TRBV7-3

cdr3_nt: TGTGCCAGCAGCCATTCCATCGGCGGTGGAAACACCATATATTTT
cdr3_aa: CASSHSIGGGNTIYF
j_call: TRBJ1-3
clone_size: .
d_call: .
v_call: TRBV14

cdr3_nt: TGTGCCAGCAGCTTCGAGGGCTACGAGCAGTACTTC
cdr3_aa: CASSFEGYEQYF
j_call: TRBJ2-7
clone_size: .
d_call: .
v_call: TRBV7-2

cdr3_nt: TGTGCCAGCAGAGGGGCCTTCGCTGAAAAACTGTTTTTT
cdr3_aa: CASRGAFAEKLFF
j_call: TRBJ1-4
clone_size: .
d_call: .
v_call: TRBV6-5

cdr3_nt: TGCGCCAGCAGCCCGGGACTAGCGACAGATACGCAGTATTTT
cdr3_aa: CASSPGLATDTQYF
j_call: TRBJ2-3
clone_size: .
d_call: TRBD2
v_call: TRBV5-1

cdr3_nt: TGTGCCGTCAGCTACGCGGGTTACAATGAGCAGTTCTTC
cdr3_aa: CAVSYAGYNEQFF
j_call: TRBJ2-1
clone_size: .
d_call: .
v_call: TRBV6-5

cdr3_nt: TGTGCCAGCAGCCAAGGACAGGGAGTCAATCAGCCCCAGCATTTT
cdr3_aa: CASSQGQGVNQPQHF
j_call: TRBJ1-5
clone_size: .
d_call: TRBD1
v_call: TRBV14

cdr3_nt: TGTGCCAGCAGAGAAGGGGGTACTGAAGCTTTCTTT
cdr3_aa: CASREGGTEAFF
j_call: TRBJ1-1
clone_size: .
d_call: .
v_call: TRBV6-1

cdr3_nt: TGTGCCAGTAGTGCCGTCTCGATTCAGGGACGGAGCTCTGGAAACACCATATATTTT
cdr3_aa: CASSAVSIQGRSSGNTIYF
j_call: TRBJ1-3
clone_size: .
d_call: .
v_call: TRBV19

cdr3_nt: TGTGCCAGCAGTGAAGGTAGGAATCAGCCCCAGCATTTT
cdr3_aa: CASSEGRNQPQHF
j_call: TRBJ1-5
clone_size: .
d_call: .
v_call: TRBV6-1

cdr3_nt: TGTGCCAGCAGCTTATTATACGAGCAGTACTTC
cdr3_aa: CASSLLYEQYF
j_call: TRBJ2-7
clone_size: .
d_call: .
v_call: TRBV13

cdr3_nt: TGCAGTGCTAGTGTTAGCGGGTATGCGAACACCGGGGAGCTGTTTTTT
cdr3_aa: CSASVSGYANTGELFF
j_call: TRBJ2-2
clone_size: .
d_call: TRBD2
v_call: TRBV20-1

cdr3_nt: TGTGCCAGCAGTGGCATTAGGGCGCCCACCTACGAGCAGTACTTC
cdr3_aa: CASSGIRAPTYEQYF
j_call: TRBJ2-7
clone_size: .
d_call: .
v_call: TRBV25-1

cdr3_nt: TGTGCCAGCAGACGGACAGGGTACGCTAACTATGGCTACACCTTC
cdr3_aa: CASRRTGYANYGYTF
j_call: TRBJ1-2
clone_size: .
d_call: TRBD1
v_call: TRBV6-5

cdr3_nt: TGTGCCAGCAGCTTTATGTATTGGGGGATCCAACAACGAACAAGGGGAAACACCATATATTTT
cdr3_aa: CASSFMYWGIQQRTRGNTIYF
j_call: TRBJ1-3
clone_size: once
d_call: .
v_call: TRBV7-4

cdr3_nt: TGTGCCAGCAGCTCCCGGGACTATGGCTACACCTTC
cdr3_aa: CASSSRDYGYTF
j_call: TRBJ1-2
clone_size: .
d_call: .
v_call: TRBV13

cdr3_nt: TGTGCCAGCAGTTTGCCGGGACTAAATACATACAATGAGCAGTTCTTC
cdr3_aa: CASSLPGLNTYNEQFF
j_call: TRBJ2-1
clone_size: .
d_call: TRBD2
v_call: TRBV27

cdr3_nt: TGTGCCAGCAGTTCCCCGGGACAGGGGTACGAGCAGTACTTC
cdr3_aa: CASSSPGQGYEQYF
j_call: TRBJ2-7
clone_size: .
d_call: TRBD1
v_call: TRBV6-5

cdr3_nt: TGTGCCAGCAGCGCCAAACTGGAGCAGGGCTATGGCTACACCTTC
cdr3_aa: CASSAKLEQGYGYTF
j_call: TRBJ1-2
clone_size: .
d_call: .
v_call: TRBV9

cdr3_nt: TGTGCCAGCAGCTTGGGTCAAGCCTATTCACCCCTCCACTTT
cdr3_aa: CASSLGQAYSPLHF
j_call: TRBJ1-6
clone_size: .
d_call: .
v_call: TRBV5-5